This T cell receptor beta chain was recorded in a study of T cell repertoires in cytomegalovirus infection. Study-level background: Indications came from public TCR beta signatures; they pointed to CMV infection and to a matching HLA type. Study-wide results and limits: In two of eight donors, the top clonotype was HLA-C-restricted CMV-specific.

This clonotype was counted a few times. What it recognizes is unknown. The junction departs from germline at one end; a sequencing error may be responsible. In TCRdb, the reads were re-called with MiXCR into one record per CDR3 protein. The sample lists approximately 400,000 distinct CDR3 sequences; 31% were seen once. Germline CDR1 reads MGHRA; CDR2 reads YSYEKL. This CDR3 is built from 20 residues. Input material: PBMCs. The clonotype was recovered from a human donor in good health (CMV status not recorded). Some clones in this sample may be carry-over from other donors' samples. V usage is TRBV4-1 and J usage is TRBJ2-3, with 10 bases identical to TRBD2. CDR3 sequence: CASSQDPPSLAGRETDTQYF. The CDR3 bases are TGTGCCAGCAGCCAAGATCCCCCCTCACTAGCGGGGCGGGAAACAGATACGCAGTATTTT.